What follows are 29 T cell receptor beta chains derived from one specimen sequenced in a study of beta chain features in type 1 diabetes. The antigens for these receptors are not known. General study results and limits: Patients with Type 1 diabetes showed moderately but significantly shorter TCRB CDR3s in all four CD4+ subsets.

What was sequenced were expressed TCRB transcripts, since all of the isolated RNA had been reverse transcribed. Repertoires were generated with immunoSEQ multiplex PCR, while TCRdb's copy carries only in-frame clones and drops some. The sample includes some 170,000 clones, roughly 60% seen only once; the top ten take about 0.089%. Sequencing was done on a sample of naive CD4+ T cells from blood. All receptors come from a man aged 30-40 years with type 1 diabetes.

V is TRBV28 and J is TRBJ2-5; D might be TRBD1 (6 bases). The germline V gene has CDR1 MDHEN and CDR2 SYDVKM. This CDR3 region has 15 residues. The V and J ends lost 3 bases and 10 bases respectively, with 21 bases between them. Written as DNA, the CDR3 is TGTGCCAGCAGTTTGACGAGGACAGTAGTACGTAACCAGTACTTC. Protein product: CASSLTRTVVRNQYF.

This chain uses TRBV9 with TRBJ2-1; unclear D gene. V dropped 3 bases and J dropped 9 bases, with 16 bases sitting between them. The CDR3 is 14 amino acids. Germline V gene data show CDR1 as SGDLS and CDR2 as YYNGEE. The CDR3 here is CASSAVSVESEQFF. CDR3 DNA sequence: TGTGCCAGCAGCGCCGTGAGTGTAGAGAGTGAGCAGTTCTTC. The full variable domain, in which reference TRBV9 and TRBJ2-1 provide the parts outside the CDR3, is DSGVTQTPKHLITATGQRVTLRCSPRSGDLSVYWYQQSLDQGLQFLIQYYNGEERAKGNILERFSAQQFPDLHSELNLSSLELGDSALYFCASSAVSVESEQFFGPGTRLTVL.

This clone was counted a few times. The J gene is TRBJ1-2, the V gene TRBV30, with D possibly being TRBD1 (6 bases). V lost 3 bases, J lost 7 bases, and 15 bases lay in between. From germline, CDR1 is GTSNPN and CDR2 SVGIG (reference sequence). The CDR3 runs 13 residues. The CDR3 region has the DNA TGTGCCTGGAGCGATACAGGGAAGTTTGGCTACACCTTC. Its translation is CAWSDTGKFGYTF.

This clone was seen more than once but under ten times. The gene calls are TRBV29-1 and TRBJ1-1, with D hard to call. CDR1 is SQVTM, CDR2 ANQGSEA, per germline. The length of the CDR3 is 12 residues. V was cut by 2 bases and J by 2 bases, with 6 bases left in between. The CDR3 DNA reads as TGCAGCGTTGAATGGGAAAACACTGAAGCTTTCTTT. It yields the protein CSVEWENTEAFF.

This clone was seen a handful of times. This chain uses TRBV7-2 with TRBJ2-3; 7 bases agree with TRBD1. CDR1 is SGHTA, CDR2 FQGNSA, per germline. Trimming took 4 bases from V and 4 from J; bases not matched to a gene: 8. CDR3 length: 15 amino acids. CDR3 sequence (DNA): TGTGCCAGCAGCTCCCGCCCTAGGGGGCCAGATACGCAGTATTTT. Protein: CASSSRPRGPDTQYF.

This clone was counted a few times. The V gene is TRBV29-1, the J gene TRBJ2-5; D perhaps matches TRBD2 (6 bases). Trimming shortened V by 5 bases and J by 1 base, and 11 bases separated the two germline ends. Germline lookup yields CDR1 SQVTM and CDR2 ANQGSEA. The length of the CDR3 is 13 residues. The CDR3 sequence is CSVTKTSQETQYF. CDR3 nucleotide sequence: TGCAGCGTTACCAAGACTAGCCAAGAGACCCAGTACTTC. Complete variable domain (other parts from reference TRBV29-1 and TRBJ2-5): SAVISQKPSRDICQRGTSLTIQCQVDSQVTMMFWYRQQPGQSLTLIATANQGSEATYESGFVIDKFPISRPNLTFSTLTVSNMSPEDSSIYLCSVTKTSQETQYFGPGTRLLVL.

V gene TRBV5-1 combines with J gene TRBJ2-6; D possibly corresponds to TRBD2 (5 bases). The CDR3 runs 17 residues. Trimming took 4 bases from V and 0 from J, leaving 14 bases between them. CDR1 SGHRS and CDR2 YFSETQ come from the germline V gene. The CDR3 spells CASSQWTGDSGANVLTF. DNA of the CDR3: TGCGCCAGCAGCCAGTGGACCGGGGACTCTGGGGCCAACGTCCTGACTTTC.

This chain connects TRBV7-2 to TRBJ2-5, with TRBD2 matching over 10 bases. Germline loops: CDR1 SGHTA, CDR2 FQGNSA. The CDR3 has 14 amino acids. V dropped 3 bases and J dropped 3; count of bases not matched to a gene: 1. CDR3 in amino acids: CASSFGLAEETQYF. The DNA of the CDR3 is TGTGCCAGCAGCTTCGGACTAGCGGAAGAGACCCAGTACTTC.

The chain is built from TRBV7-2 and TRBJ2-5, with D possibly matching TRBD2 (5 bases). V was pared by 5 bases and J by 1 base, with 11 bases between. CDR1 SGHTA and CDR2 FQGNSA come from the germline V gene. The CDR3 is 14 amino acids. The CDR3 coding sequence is TGTGCCAGCAGCCCTCAGCGGACCCAAGAGACCCAGTACTTC. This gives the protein CASSPQRTQETQYF.

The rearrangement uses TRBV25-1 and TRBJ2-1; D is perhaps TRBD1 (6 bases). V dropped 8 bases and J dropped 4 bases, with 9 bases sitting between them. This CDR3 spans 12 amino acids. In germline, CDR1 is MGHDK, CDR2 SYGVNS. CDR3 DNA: TGTGCCAGCGCCGGACAGTACAATGAGCAGTTCTTC. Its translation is CASAGQYNEQFF.

The chain's CDR3 is CASSLYREFSGANVLTF. DNA of the CDR3: TGTGCCAGCAGTTTATACAGAGAATTCTCTGGGGCCAACGTCCTGACTTTC. The V and J genes are TRBV27 and TRBJ2-6; unclear D gene. The CDR3 consists of 17 residues. The germline V gene encodes CDR1 MNHEY and CDR2 SMNVEV (reference sequence). Deletions cut 1 base from V and 0 bases from J, with 10 bases between.

The CDR3 coding sequence is TGTGCCTGGAGTCTAGCGGGGGGCTACGAGCAGTACTTC. Protein product: CAWSLAGGYEQYF. The chain carries TRBV30 and TRBJ2-7, with 11 bases identical to TRBD2. In germline, CDR1 is GTSNPN, CDR2 SVGIG (reference sequence). The CDR3 is 13 residues long. Unmatched junction bases numbered 0, after V lost 2 bases and J lost 3 bases.

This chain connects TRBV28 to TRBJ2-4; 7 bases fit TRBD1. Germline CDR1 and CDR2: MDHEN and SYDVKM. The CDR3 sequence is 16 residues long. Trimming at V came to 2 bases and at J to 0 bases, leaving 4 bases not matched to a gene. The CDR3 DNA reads TGTGCCAGCAGTTTAGGCGGACAGGAAGCCAAAAACATTCAGTACTTC. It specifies CASSLGGQEAKNIQYF.

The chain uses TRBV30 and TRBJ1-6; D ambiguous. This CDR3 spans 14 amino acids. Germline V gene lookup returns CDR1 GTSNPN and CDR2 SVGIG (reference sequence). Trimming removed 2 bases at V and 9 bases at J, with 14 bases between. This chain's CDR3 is CAWSIQFPGSPLHF. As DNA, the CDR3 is TGTGCCTGGAGTATACAGTTCCCCGGTTCACCCCTCCACTTT.

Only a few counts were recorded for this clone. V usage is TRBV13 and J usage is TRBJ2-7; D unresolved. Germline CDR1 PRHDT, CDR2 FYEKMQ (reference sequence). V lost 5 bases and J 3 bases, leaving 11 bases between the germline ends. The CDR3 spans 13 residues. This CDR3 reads CASSETVGYEQYF. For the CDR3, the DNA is TGTGCCAGCAGCGAAACTGTCGGCTACGAGCAGTACTTC.

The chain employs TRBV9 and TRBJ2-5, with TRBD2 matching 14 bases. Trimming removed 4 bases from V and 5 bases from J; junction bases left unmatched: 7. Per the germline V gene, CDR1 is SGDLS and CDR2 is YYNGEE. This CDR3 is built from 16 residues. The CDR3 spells CASSISGLAGAETQYF. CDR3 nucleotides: TGTGCCAGCAGCATATCGGGACTAGCGGGGGCGGAGACCCAGTACTTC.

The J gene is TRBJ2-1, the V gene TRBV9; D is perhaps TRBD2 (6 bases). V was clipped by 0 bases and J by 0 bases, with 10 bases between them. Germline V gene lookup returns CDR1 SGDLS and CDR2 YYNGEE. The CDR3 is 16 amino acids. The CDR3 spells CASSVAGDGSYNEQFF. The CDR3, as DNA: TGTGCCAGCAGCGTAGCGGGGGACGGCTCCTACAATGAGCAGTTCTTC.

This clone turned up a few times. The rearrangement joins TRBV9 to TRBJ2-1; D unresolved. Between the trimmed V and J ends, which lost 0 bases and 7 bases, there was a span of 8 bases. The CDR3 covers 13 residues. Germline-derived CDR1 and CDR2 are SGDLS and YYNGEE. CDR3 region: CASSVDGRNEQFF. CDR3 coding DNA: TGTGCCAGCAGCGTAGACGGGCGGAATGAGCAGTTCTTC.

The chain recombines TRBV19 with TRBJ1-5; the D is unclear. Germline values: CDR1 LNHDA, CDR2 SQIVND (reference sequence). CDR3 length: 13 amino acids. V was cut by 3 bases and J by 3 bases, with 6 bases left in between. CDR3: CASSMRVNQPQHF. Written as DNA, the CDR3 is TGTGCCAGTAGTATGAGGGTCAATCAGCCCCAGCATTTT.

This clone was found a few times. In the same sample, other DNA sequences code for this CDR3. CDR3 sequence (DNA): TGTGCCAGCAGCTTAAAAGATACGCAGTATTTT. It specifies CASSLKDTQYF. The rearrangement uses TRBV7-2 and TRBJ2-3, with D hard to call. Germline lookup yields CDR1 SGHTA and CDR2 FQGNSA. V lost 2 bases and J 5 bases, leaving 2 bases between the germline ends. This CDR3 comprises 11 residues.

CDR3 in amino acids: CASSGGRSSEQFF. The CDR3 nucleotides read TGTGCCAGCAGCGGTGGAAGGAGTAGTGAGCAGTTCTTC. The chain uses TRBV9 and TRBJ2-1; D remains unclear. The V end was cut by 3 bases, the J end by 9 bases, with 13 bases between. CDR3 length equals 13 residues. Germline V gene sequence: CDR1 SGDLS, CDR2 YYNGEE.

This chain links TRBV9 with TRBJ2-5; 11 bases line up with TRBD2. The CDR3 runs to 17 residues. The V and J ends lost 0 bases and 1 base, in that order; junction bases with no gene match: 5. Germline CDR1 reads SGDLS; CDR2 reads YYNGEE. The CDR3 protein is CASSVATSGGSQETQYF. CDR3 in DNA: TGTGCCAGCAGCGTAGCTACTAGCGGGGGAAGCCAAGAGACCCAGTACTTC.

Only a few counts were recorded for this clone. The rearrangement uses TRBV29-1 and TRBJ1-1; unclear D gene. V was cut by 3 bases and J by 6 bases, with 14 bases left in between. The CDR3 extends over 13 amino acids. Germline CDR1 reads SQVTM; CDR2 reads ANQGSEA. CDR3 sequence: CSVEEGYSSEAFF. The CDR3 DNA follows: TGCAGCGTTGAGGAGGGATATAGCTCTGAAGCTTTCTTT.

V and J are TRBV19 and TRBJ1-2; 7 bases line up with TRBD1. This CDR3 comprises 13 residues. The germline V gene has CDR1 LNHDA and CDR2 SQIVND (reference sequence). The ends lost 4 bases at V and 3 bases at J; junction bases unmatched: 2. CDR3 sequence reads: CASSTTGDYGYTF. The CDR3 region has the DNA TGTGCCAGTAGTACTACAGGGGACTATGGCTACACCTTC.

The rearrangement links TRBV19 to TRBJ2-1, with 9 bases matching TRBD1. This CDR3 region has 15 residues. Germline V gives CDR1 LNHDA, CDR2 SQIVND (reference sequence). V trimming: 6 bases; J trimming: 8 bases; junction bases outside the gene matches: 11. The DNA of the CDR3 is TGTGCCAGTAGACTGACAGGGGGAGAGATCGATGAGCAGTTCTTC. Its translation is CASRLTGGEIDEQFF.

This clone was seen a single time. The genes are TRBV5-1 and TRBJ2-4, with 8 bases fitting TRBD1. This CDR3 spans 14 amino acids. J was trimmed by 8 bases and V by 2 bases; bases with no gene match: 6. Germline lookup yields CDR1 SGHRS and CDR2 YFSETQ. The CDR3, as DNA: TGCGCCAGCAGCTTTTCTACAGGGGGAGACATTCAGTACTTC. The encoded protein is CASSFSTGGDIQYF.

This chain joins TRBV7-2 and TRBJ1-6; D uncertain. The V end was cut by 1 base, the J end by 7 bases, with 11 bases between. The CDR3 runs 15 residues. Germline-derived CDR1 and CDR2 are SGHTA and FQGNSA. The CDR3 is CASSLEGGWNSPLHF. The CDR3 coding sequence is TGTGCCAGCAGCTTAGAGGGCGGTTGGAATTCACCCCTCCACTTT.

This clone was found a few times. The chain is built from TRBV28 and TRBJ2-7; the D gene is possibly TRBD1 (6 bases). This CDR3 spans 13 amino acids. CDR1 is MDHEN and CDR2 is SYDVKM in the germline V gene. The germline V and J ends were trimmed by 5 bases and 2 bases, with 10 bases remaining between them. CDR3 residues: CASSKDRAYEQYF. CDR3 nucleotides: TGTGCCAGCAGTAAGGACAGAGCCTACGAGCAGTACTTC. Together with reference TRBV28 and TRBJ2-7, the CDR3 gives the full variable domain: DVKVTQSSRYLVKRTGEKVFLECVQDMDHENMFWYRQDPGLGLRLIYFSYDVKMKEKGDIPEGYSVSREKKERFSLILESASTNQTSMYLCASSKDRAYEQYFGPGTRLTVT.

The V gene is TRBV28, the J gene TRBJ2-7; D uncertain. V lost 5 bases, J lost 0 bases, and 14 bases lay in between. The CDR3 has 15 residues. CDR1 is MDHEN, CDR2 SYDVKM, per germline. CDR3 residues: CASSLPDESSYEQYF. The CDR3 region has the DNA TGTGCCAGCAGTCTACCGGACGAAAGCTCCTACGAGCAGTACTTC.